This TCR beta chain derives from a study of blood T cells in healthy people across ages. Whole-study context: About one barcoded beta molecule per two T cells came from capture by template switching. Findings of the study overall: Naive CD4+ cell counts and diversity both ran higher in long-lived than in aged donors. The authors considered diversity estimates from one million T cells to be underestimates. TCR beta diversity tracked closely with naive T cell percentage.

A second PCR, run for about 7 to 11 cycles, used a sample-barcoded 5' primer plus a J-beta primer mix. TCRdb redid the calling of the 5' RACE reads with MiXCR, one entry per CDR3 protein. The repertoire holds 1,500,000 or so distinct CDR3 sequences, around 59% seen once, with roughly 6.3% in the top ten. This clonotype appeared a few times. Its antigen remains unknown. Trimming at V came to 5 bases and at J to 8 bases, leaving 9 bases not matched to a gene. The CDR3 totals 15 residues. Per the germline V gene, CDR1 is SEHNR and CDR2 is FQNEAQ (reference sequence). This sequence joins TRBV7-9 and TRBJ2-1; 10 bases map to TRBD2. Sequenced input: blood. This TCR was sampled from a young man in good health. CDR3 bases: TGTGCCAGCAGCACCCTAGCGGGAGTCATCGATGAGCAGTTCTTC. Translating it yields CASSTLAGVIDEQFF.